These T cell receptor beta chains were read from a single sample in a study of T cells after yellow fever vaccination. MiXCR was run by TCRdb on the 5' RACE reads, yielding one entry per CDR3 protein. The table has roughly 120,000 distinct CDR3 sequences, 7.4% seen once. Sequences were derived from CD4+ T cells sorted from PBMCs, sampled roughly 10 days after the first yellow fever vaccination. These receptors came from a man younger than 30 who received the YFV17D yellow fever vaccine. Both conserved end residues are part of each CDR3. A D gene is named only where the DNA matches it firmly. Rows may omit the clone size; those that give it use once, few, many or a size class.

J gene	V gene	clone size	D gene	CDR3 protein	CDR3 DNA
TRBJ1-2	TRBV15	many	NA	CATTPGGSRGYTF	TGTGCCACCACGCCGGGAGGGAGTCGGGGCTACACCTTC
TRBJ2-3	TRBV7-2	many	NA	CASSLVVFGTDTQYF	TGTGCCAGCAGCTTAGTAGTGTTCGGCACAGATACGCAGTATTTT
TRBJ1-5	TRBV5-5	many	TRBD1	CASGGGTANQPQHF	TGTGCCAGCGGGGGTGGGACAGCGAATCAGCCCCAGCATTTT
TRBJ2-7	TRBV18	many	NA	CASSPLGGYEQYF	TGTGCCAGCTCACCCCTAGGGGGCTACGAGCAGTACTTC
TRBJ2-3	TRBV7-9	NA	NA	CASSSTAPELKDTQYF	TGTGCCAGCAGCTCGACAGCCCCGGAATTGAAGGATACGCAGTATTTT
TRBJ1-3	TRBV11-2	many	NA	CASSSQGWQTPSGNTIYF	TGTGCCAGCAGCTCCCAAGGTTGGCAGACACCATCTGGAAACACCATATATTTT
TRBJ2-2	TRBV9	NA	TRBD1	CASSVVGTGIAGELFF	TGTGCCAGCAGCGTAGTAGGGACAGGGATCGCCGGGGAGCTGTTTTTT
TRBJ2-7	TRBV6-1	many	TRBD2	CASSERLAGYEQYF	TGTGCCAGCAGTGAAAGACTAGCGGGCTACGAGCAGTACTTC
TRBJ1-3	TRBV7-2	many	TRBD1	CASSSQGSAGNTIYF	TGTGCCAGCAGCTCACAGGGGTCCGCTGGAAACACCATATATTTT
TRBJ1-6	TRBV28	few	NA	CASRIANSPLHF	TGTGCCAGCAGGATAGCAAATTCACCCCTCCACTTT
TRBJ2-3	TRBV5-5	many	TRBD2	CASSLTSGDTQYF	TGTGCCAGCAGCTTGACTAGCGGGGATACGCAGTATTTT
TRBJ2-5	TRBV6-1	few	NA	CASRDIRGRETQYF	TGTGCCAGCAGGGATATTAGGGGTCGGGAGACCCAGTACTTC
TRBJ1-4	TRBV20-1	many	NA	CSARDSGRPEKLFF	TGCAGTGCTAGAGATTCAGGACGGCCCGAAAAACTGTTTTTT
TRBJ1-6	TRBV7-2	many	NA	CASSPRGSYNSPLHF	TGTGCCAGCAGCCCGCGGGGATCCTATAATTCACCCCTCCACTTT
TRBJ1-2	TRBV6-5	many	NA	CASSDQGNGYTF	TGTGCCAGCAGTGATCAGGGGAATGGCTACACCTTC
TRBJ1-4	TRBV5-1	few	TRBD1	CASSLRISGTGTEKLFF	TGCGCCAGCAGCTTGCGAATATCCGGGACAGGGACTGAAAAACTGTTTTTT
TRBJ2-5	TRBV2	NA	NA	CASSVFLPTF	TGTGCCAGCAGTGTTTTTTTACCTACTTTC
TRBJ1-5	TRBV28	many	NA	CASSPRRGPQHF	TGTGCCAGCAGCCCTAGGAGGGGACCCCAGCATTTT
TRBJ2-3	TRBV7-2	NA	NA	CASSLALLDTQYF	TGTGCCAGCAGCTTAGCTCTCTTAGATACGCAGTATTTT
TRBJ2-1	TRBV29-1	NA	TRBD1	CSVGQARGEQFF	TGCAGCGTCGGACAGGCGAGGGGTGAGCAGTTCTTC
TRBJ1-1	TRBV7-2	many	NA	CASSLASRGSEAFF	TGTGCCAGCAGCTTAGCTAGCCGCGGCTCTGAAGCTTTCTTT
TRBJ1-1	TRBV7-9	NA	NA	CASSEEWPTEAFF	TGTGCCAGCAGCGAAGAGTGGCCCACTGAAGCTTTCTTT
TRBJ2-1	TRBV3-1	many	TRBD2	CASSHPMGGSGVF	TGTGCCAGCAGCCACCCAATGGGGGGGTCCGGAGTCTTC
TRBJ2-7	TRBV28	few	TRBD1	CASSSGQGVGEQYF	TGTGCCAGCAGTTCGGGACAGGGGGTCGGCGAGCAGTACTTC
TRBJ2-5	TRBV6-1	NA	TRBD1	CASGNRGPSFSQETQYF	TGTGCCAGCGGCAACAGGGGGCCGTCTTTTTCCCAAGAGACCCAGTACTTC
TRBJ2-3	TRBV11-2	many	NA	CASSLEPSTDTQYF	TGTGCCAGCAGCTTAGAACCCAGCACAGATACGCAGTATTTT
TRBJ2-1	TRBV7-2	NA	TRBD1	CASSSTGQGTYNEQFF	TGTGCCAGCAGCTCTACGGGACAGGGGACCTACAATGAGCAGTTCTTC
TRBJ2-7	TRBV5-1	many	TRBD1	CASSGWGQSWYEQYF	TGCGCCAGCAGCGGGTGGGGACAGAGCTGGTACGAGCAGTACTTC
TRBJ1-2	TRBV10-3	many	TRBD1	CAIRGTGPSTYGYTF	TGTGCCATCAGAGGGACAGGTCCGTCAACTTATGGCTACACCTTC
TRBJ2-7	TRBV6-5	many	NA	CASSYSKGTAYEQYF	TGTGCCAGCAGTTACTCGAAGGGGACCGCCTACGAGCAGTACTTC